A single sample is the source of the 21 T cell receptor beta chains below, sequenced in a study of blood T cell repertoires in COVID-19. Profiled with immunoSEQ multiplex PCR; TCRdb holds only in-frame clones, not every one. The sample shows 56,000 or so clones, roughly three quarters of them seen only once. The sample comprised peripheral blood. These TCRs come from a woman between 70 and 85 years old with acute or convalescent COVID-19.

The gene calls are TRBV28 and TRBJ2-7, with no clear D. This CDR3 region has 11 residues. V was trimmed by 6 bases and J by 1 base, leaving 4 bases between them. Looked up from germline, CDR1 is MDHEN and CDR2 is SYDVKM. The CDR3 protein is CASSRSYEQYF. DNA for the CDR3: TGTGCCAGCAGCCGTTCCTACGAGCAGTACTTC.

The CDR3 DNA sequence: TGTGCCAGCTCATCGATCGACAGGGCGGGTGGCTACACCTTC. It yields the protein CASSSIDRAGGYTF. The rearrangement links TRBV18 to TRBJ1-2, with 7 bases identical to TRBD1. This CDR3 has 14 amino acids. Trimming removed 5 bases from V and 7 bases from J; junction bases left unmatched: 10. Germline CDR1 KGHSH, CDR2 LQKENI.

The rearrangement links TRBV12-3 or TRBV12-4 to TRBJ1-3; D unclear. There are 13 residues in the CDR3. V was trimmed by 1 base and J by 6 bases, leaving 7 bases between them. The CDR3 DNA reads as TGTGCCAGCAGTTTAGTCATGGCAAACACCATATATTTT. Amino acid sequence: CASSLVMANTIYF.

This chain connects TRBV6-2 or TRBV6-3 to TRBJ1-5, with TRBD1 matching over 11 bases. The CDR3 has 20 residues. Per the germline V gene, CDR1 is MNHEY and CDR2 is SVGEGT. Trimming cost V 5 bases and J 0 bases; bases outside gene matches: 15. CDR3 nucleotide sequence: TGTGCCAGCAGTGCCCTTCCCGGGACAGGGGGAGTTGGTAGCAATCAGCCCCAGCATTTT. This sequence encodes CASSALPGTGGVGSNQPQHF.

The CDR3 protein is CASSLFGEGNYGYTF. The CDR3 bases are TGCGCCAGCAGCTTGTTCGGGGAAGGAAACTATGGCTACACCTTC. This chain joins TRBV5-1 and TRBJ1-2; D is undetermined. With 1 base removed from V and 2 bases from J, the gap between germline ends came to 12 bases. In germline, CDR1 is SGHRS, CDR2 YFSETQ. There are 15 residues in the CDR3.

Here the CDR3 reads CATTIQGPGGYTF. CDR3 nucleotides: TGTGCCACCACGATCCAGGGGCCAGGAGGCTACACCTTC. The V call is TRBV2, the J call TRBJ1-2; D is possibly TRBD1 (6 bases). The CDR3 has 13 amino acids. V lost 10 bases, J lost 8 bases, and 20 bases lay in between. CDR1 and CDR2 (germline): SNHLY, FYNNEI.

The J gene is TRBJ2-7, the V gene TRBV14; 8 nucleotides match TRBD2. The trim removed 4 bases at V and 1 base at J, leaving 6 bases unmatched. This CDR3 has 15 amino acids. Germline CDR1 is SGHDN and CDR2 is FVKESK. CDR3 in amino acids: CASSPWIAGSYEQYF. The CDR3 region has the DNA TGTGCCAGCAGCCCCTGGATAGCGGGGTCCTACGAGCAGTACTTC. Looking up the rest from reference TRBV14 and TRBJ2-7 gives the full variable domain: EAGVTQFPSHSVIEKGQTVTLRCDPISGHDNLYWYRRVMGKEIKFLLHFVKESKQDESGMPNNRFLAERTGGTYSTLKVQPAELEDSGVYFCASSPWIAGSYEQYFGPGTRLTVT.

This rearrangement joins TRBV7-9 to TRBJ2-5; 9 bases are a match to TRBD2. The CDR3 runs 15 residues. Germline V gene data show CDR1 as SEHNR and CDR2 as FQNEAQ (reference sequence). The trim removed 1 base at V and 5 bases at J, leaving 5 bases unmatched. The CDR3 loop reads CASSLGLAGDETQYF. DNA of the CDR3: TGTGCCAGCAGCTTAGGATTAGCGGGGGACGAGACCCAGTACTTC.

This sequence joins TRBV5-6 and TRBJ2-3; TRBD1 is a possible D gene (6 bases). The CDR3 is 16 amino acids. Trimming shortened V by 2 bases and J by 0 bases, and 13 bases separated the two germline ends. CDR1 is SGHDT and CDR2 is YYEEEE in the germline V gene. The CDR3 bases are TGTGCCAGCAGCTTCCCGGGACAAAGAAGCACAGATACGCAGTATTTT. It yields the protein CASSFPGQRSTDTQYF.

The V gene is TRBV2, the J gene TRBJ1-4, with TRBD1 matching over 11 bases. Germline V gene sequence: CDR1 SNHLY, CDR2 FYNNEI. This CDR3 has 16 amino acids. The V segment lost 7 bases and the J segment 3 bases; nucleotides outside the gene matches: 7. Written as DNA, the CDR3 is TGTGCCAGCAATCCGGGACAGGGGGGCTCTAATGAAAAACTGTTTTTT. Amino acids: CASNPGQGGSNEKLFF.

This clone was picked up one time. The chain carries TRBV6-2 or TRBV6-3 and TRBJ2-1; 9 nucleotides match TRBD2. Germline CDR1 and CDR2: MNHEY and SVGEGT. J was trimmed by 7 bases and V by 2 bases; bases with no gene match: 3. This CDR3 spans 14 amino acids. The chain's CDR3 is CASSYLAGSNEQFF. CDR3 in DNA: TGTGCCAGCAGTTACCTAGCGGGGTCAAATGAGCAGTTCTTC.

CDR3 in DNA: TGTGCCAGCAGCTTGGGTGCGGGGGCGGGCAATGAGCAGTTCTTC. Translation gives CASSLGAGAGNEQFF. V gene TRBV5-4 combines with J gene TRBJ2-1; the D gene is possibly TRBD2 (7 bases). V was trimmed by 0 bases and J by 6 bases, leaving 13 bases between them. Germline-derived CDR1 and CDR2 are SGHNT and YYREEE (reference sequence). The CDR3 runs 15 residues.

This chain joins TRBV29-1 and TRBJ1-1; TRBD1 might be the D (5 bases). V was clipped by 1 base and J by 11 bases, with 20 bases between them. Germline assignment: CDR1 SQVTM and CDR2 ANQGSEA. CDR3 length equals 14 residues. The CDR3 DNA is TGCAGCGTTGAAGGAAGGGTAGGGGTTCGAAGGGCTTTCTTT. Amino acid sequence: CSVEGRVGVRRAFF.

The CDR3 is CASSTGTAYNEKLFF. CDR3 in DNA: TGCGCCAGCAGTACCGGGACAGCTTATAATGAAAAACTGTTTTTT. The chain recombines TRBV5-1 with TRBJ1-4; 7 bases agree with TRBD1. V lost 5 bases and J lost 4; bases outside the gene matches: 8. This CDR3 region has 15 residues. In germline, CDR1 is SGHRS, CDR2 YFSETQ. Together with reference TRBV5-1 and TRBJ1-4, the CDR3 gives the full variable domain: KAGVTQTPRYLIKTRGQQVTLSCSPISGHRSVSWYQQTPGQGLQFLFEYFSETQRNKGNFPGRFSGRQFSNSRSEMNVSTLELGDSALYLCASSTGTAYNEKLFFGSGTQLSVL.

This clone showed up just once. The chain links TRBV19 to TRBJ1-1; tentatively, D is TRBD1 (6 bases). The CDR3 is 15 amino acids. V was pared by 5 bases and J by 5 bases, with 18 bases between. The germline CDR1 and CDR2 sequences are LNHDA and SQIVND (reference sequence). The CDR3 region is CASSGRTGRETEAFF. CDR3 sequence (DNA): TGTGCCAGTAGTGGAAGAACAGGGAGAGAAACTGAAGCTTTCTTT. The whole variable domain, remainder taken from reference TRBV19 and TRBJ1-1, is DGGITQSPKYLFRKEGQNVTLSCEQNLNHDAMYWYRQDPGQGLRLIYYSQIVNDFQKGDIAEGYSVSREKKESFPLTVTSAQKNPTAFYLCASSGRTGRETEAFFGQGTRLTVV.

The rearrangement uses TRBV15 and TRBJ2-5; 10 bases align to TRBD1. This CDR3 is 17 amino acids long. J gave up 4 bases and V 5 bases, and 13 bases lay outside the gene matches. Germline V lookup: CDR1 LNHNV, CDR2 YYDKDF (reference sequence). CDR3 region: CATSSSPGQGIRETQYF. In DNA form, the CDR3 reads TGTGCCACCAGCTCCTCTCCGGGACAGGGGATAAGAGAGACCCAGTACTTC.

The CDR3 region has the DNA TGTGCCAGCAGTTCCGGGACAGGGAACTATGGCTACACCTTC. Protein: CASSSGTGNYGYTF. The rearrangement links TRBV27 to TRBJ1-2, with 9 bases matching TRBD1. The CDR3 is made up of 14 amino acids. The ends lost 4 bases at V and 2 bases at J; junction bases unmatched: 2. The germline CDR1 and CDR2 sequences are MNHEY and SMNVEV (reference sequence).

Of note for this clone: The germline gene is not matched at one end of the junction; a read error may be the cause. The chain has TRBV10-3 and TRBJ2-3; 10 bases match TRBD2. The germline gives CDR1 ENHRY, CDR2 SYGVKD. CDR3 length: 16 amino acids. Written as DNA, the CDR3 is TGTGCCATCAGTGAGCAAGCGGGGGGGATCACATATACGCAGTATTTT. The encoded protein is CAISEQAGGITYTQYF.

The gene calls are TRBV5-6 and TRBJ2-5, with D perhaps matching TRBD1 (5 bases). Germline lookup yields CDR1 SGHDT and CDR2 YYEEEE. V lost 6 bases and J lost 1, with 13 bases in between. The CDR3 has 14 residues. The CDR3 region is CASTLGAFQETQYF. The CDR3 DNA follows: TGTGCCAGCACCCTAGGGGCCTTCCAAGAGACCCAGTACTTC.

The V call is TRBV2, the J call TRBJ1-4; TRBD1 might be the D (5 bases). V lost 4 bases, J lost 4 bases, and 10 bases lay in between. CDR1 is SNHLY and CDR2 is FYNNEI in the germline V gene. The length of the CDR3 is 14 residues. This chain's CDR3 is CASSVGGDNEKLFF. The CDR3 DNA follows: TGTGCCAGCAGTGTTGGGGGGGATAATGAAAAACTGTTTTTT.

CDR3 bases: TGTGCCAGCACTTTACGGGGTAGCAATCAGCCCCAGCATTTT. This sequence encodes CASTLRGSNQPQHF. The chain couples TRBV6-5 to TRBJ1-5; D unclear. Trimming pared 7 bases from V and 0 bases from J, leaving 10 bases between. Germline V gene lookup returns CDR1 MNHEY and CDR2 SVGAGI. The CDR3 length is 14 residues.